This T cell receptor (beta chain) comes out of a study of identical twins. A universal primer site was incorporated via template switching, and the cDNA contained unique molecular identifiers. TCRdb reprocessed the 5' RACE reads via MiXCR and lists one record per CDR3 protein. The sample carries hundreds of thousands of distinct CDR3 sequences, 18% recorded once. V dropped 2 bases and J dropped 8 bases, with 15 bases sitting between them. Germline CDR1 DFQATT, CDR2 SNEGSKA (reference sequence). The CDR3 sequence is 14 residues long. These data also featured in a second study, about T cells expressing NK-cell markers.

This receptor was obtained from a young woman in good health. The chain carries TRBV20-1 and TRBJ1-4; D not resolved. The source material was PBMCs. DNA of the CDR3: TGCAGTGCTAGATTCCCCAGGACTGGAGAAAAACTGTTTTTT. Its protein is CSARFPRTGEKLFF.